The clone carrying this TCR beta chain was observed many times. Its cognate antigen is unknown. Time point denoted: week 35, safety follow-up. The vaccine gave 300 ug of a 20-mer mutant IDH1 peptide subcutaneously per dose. The CDR3 loop spans 15 amino acids. Unmatched junction bases numbered 14, after V lost 6 bases and J lost 9 bases. Germline CDR1 SGDLS, CDR2 YYNGEE. The data stem from a study of a mutant IDH1 vaccine in newly diagnosed glioma. About the study: Vaccination started 4-6 weeks after radiotherapy alone, or with temozolomide cycles. Standard pretreatment was either radiotherapy, temozolomide, or, for most, radiochemotherapy with temozolomide. General study points: Vaccine-induced responses were seen in more than 90% of patients, spanning several MHC alleles.

Using immunoSEQ multiplex PCR, the repertoire was profiled, and TCRdb retains in-frame clones only, with some absent. The sample lists tens of thousands of clones, roughly 81% seen once, with under 7% in the top ten. The V gene is TRBV9, the J gene TRBJ2-1; TRBD1 aligns across 8 bases. Sequenced material: PBMCs, taken from a glioma patient whose treatment included an IDH1 peptide vaccine. The TCR was taken from a man aged 35 to 55 with glioma. The CDR3 DNA is TGTGCCAGCACCCCCTTTACAGGGGGGTTAGGTGAGCAGTTCTTC. Encoded protein: CASTPFTGGLGEQFF.